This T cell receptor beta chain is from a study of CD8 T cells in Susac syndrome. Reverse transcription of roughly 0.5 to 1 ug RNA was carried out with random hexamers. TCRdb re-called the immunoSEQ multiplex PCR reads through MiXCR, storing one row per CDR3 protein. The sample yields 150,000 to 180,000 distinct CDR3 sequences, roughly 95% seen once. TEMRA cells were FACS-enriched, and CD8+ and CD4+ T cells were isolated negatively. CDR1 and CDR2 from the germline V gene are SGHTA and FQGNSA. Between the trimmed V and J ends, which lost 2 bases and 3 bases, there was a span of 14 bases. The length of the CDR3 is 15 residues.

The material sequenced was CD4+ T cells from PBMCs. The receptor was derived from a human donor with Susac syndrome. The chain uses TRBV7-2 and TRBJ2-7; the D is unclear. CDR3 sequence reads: CASSLPLDNGYEQYF. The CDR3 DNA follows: TGTGCCAGCAGCTTACCCCTAGACAACGGCTACGAGCAGTACTTC.